This note documents a single T cell receptor beta chain sequence. This clonotype was detected many times. Its antigen remains unidentified. No base quality information exists; no much larger clone differs at one position. This specimen belongs to a study of neurological immune-mediated disorders (dated by TCRdb to about 2019). Context from the whole study: Among the 35 or so multiple sclerosis patients, approximately 30 had relapsing-remitting MS and 3 had secondary progressive MS. Longitudinal samples, technical triplicates and paired sorted CD4+ and CD8+ T-cell subsets, alongside PBMC samples, were included among the approximately 98 TCR-beta libraries. Peripheral blood TCR-beta repertoires from patients with HTLV-I-associated myelopathy (HAM/TSP), patients with multiple sclerosis, and healthy controls were compared in the study using UMI-based sequencing. The cohort comprised 68 subjects: some 15 HAM/TSP patients, approximately 34 multiple sclerosis patients and about 20 healthy controls.

The paper as a whole reports these results and caveats: No association of the MS cluster with clinical or MRI features was observed, and the need for larger cohorts was stated by the authors. Phylogenetic analysis grouped repertoires from 18 of 34 MS patients into a cluster of related CDR3 sequences, suggesting a possible repertoire-level signature. Across subjects, expanded clones never shared an identical CDR3 amino acid sequence, which suggests that the TCR-beta repertoires in every group were private. TCR clonal expansion was highest in HAM/TSP patients and lowest in MS patients, with MS patients falling below even healthy controls.

cDNA was synthesized by template-switch 5'RACE using a primer carrying a 10-nucleotide random unique molecular identifier by which each TCR transcript was tagged. Every sequencing run yielded over 180 million TCR-beta sequences covering 15-18 subjects. The RNeasy kit was used for extraction of total RNA. Using the KAPA Real-time Library Amplification kit, TCR-beta VDJ regions were amplified with primers for the TCR constant region and the 5'RACE anchor. A first PCR added sample indexes and Illumina adaptors, after which a second PCR increased the library yield. After Ampure bead purification, the TCR product of roughly 650 bp was size-selected on a 2% E-gel SizeSelection system. Library quality was checked on a Bioanalyzer, concentration was measured with Qubit, and libraries were quantified with the Kapa Library Quantification kit before pooling. Libraries were sequenced paired-end 2 x 150 bp on an Illumina HiSeq 2500. To increase sequence diversity, roughly 24-30% phiX was spiked into each library pool. Turning to the authors' computational methods: The UMI-based MiGEC pipeline processed quality-filtered reads and removed over 80% of raw TCR sequences during error correction. VDJ genes were aligned to IMGT germline references, and each clonotype was defined by a unique CDR3 amino acid sequence together with V-J genes. VDJtools evaluated clonal expansion, Shannon diversity and CDR3 relatedness (CalcPairwiseDistances, ClusterSamples); CLCbio workbench built phylogenetic trees. A clone was classed as expanded if it had 8 or more unique UMIs, a cutoff based on coefficient-of-variation modelling across technical triplicates. TCRdb itself trimmed the public reads at Q25 with fastp, ran MiXCR and retained productive beta chains. Each entry merges the rows of one CDR3 protein and shows their most common DNA and genes. TCRdb's processing, not the authors' own work, is the source of the V and J calls. Within this sample are 50,000 to 70,000 distinct CDR3 sequences, with under 3.5% of them counted one time only. The ten largest clones represent 3% to 4% of the sample.

Libraries from unsorted PBMCs were made from 2 million PBMCs kept in RNAlater at -80 degrees C until RNA extraction. Multiple sclerosis patients were enrolled in a US clinical protocol evaluating disease progression by magnetic resonance imaging. Peripheral blood was subjected to Ficoll-Hypaque density gradient centrifugation to isolate PBMCs, which were then cryopreserved in liquid nitrogen. Sequenced sample: PBMCs. The TCR was taken from a man aged 40-50 years with multiple sclerosis.

The nucleotide sequence is TGTGCCACCAGCACACACCGCGGGGGGGGTGAGCAGTTCTTC. The resulting protein is CATSTHRGGGEQFF. This receptor chain uses TRBV15 and TRBJ2-1, with 9 bases aligning to TRBD2. V trim: 4 bases; J trim: 9 bases; unmatched bases: 7. The CDR3 contains 14 residues, cysteine and phenylalanine counted. Only the CDR3 part of the read is kept: 42 bases, read in frame from the first base. The germline V gene (reference sequence) supplies CDR1 LNHNV and CDR2 YYDKDF.